The entry below gives a single TCR beta chain sequence along with its context. Its antigen is unknown. With V trimmed by 4 bases and J by 4 bases, 6 bases remained unmatched. This CDR3 spans 14 amino acids. CDR1 SGHNT and CDR2 YYREEE come from the germline V gene (reference sequence). This sample stems from a study of cytomegalovirus exposure and HLA in healthy donors. Findings and limits, study-wide: The classifier, whose performance was assessed in both the original and validation cohorts, reportedly diagnosed cytomegalovirus status with high specificity and sensitivity.

Here immunoSEQ multiplex PCR was the method, and the copy in TCRdb shows in-frame clones only, minus some. The data show 200,000 to 250,000 clones, with approximately 83% seen just once and about 14% held by the top ten. The donors were members of the 120-subject validation cohort (separate from the 666-subject first cohort). This TCR derives from a woman in her twenties or thirties in good health and CMV-seropositive. Source material: PBMCs. The chain uses TRBV5-4 and TRBJ1-2; TRBD1 aligns across 8 bases. The CDR3 nucleotides read TGTGCCAGCAGCATTCCGGGACAGGCCTATGGCTACACCTTC. Protein product: CASSIPGQAYGYTF.